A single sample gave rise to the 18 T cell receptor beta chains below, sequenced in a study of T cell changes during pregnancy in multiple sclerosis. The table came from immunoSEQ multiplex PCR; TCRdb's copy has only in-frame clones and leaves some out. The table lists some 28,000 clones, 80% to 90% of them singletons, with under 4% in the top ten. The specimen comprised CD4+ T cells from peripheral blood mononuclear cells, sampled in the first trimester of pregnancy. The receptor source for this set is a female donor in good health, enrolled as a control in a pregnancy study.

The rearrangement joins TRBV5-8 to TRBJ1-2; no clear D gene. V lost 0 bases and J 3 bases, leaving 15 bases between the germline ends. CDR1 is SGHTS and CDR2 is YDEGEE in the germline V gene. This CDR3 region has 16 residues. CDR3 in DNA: TGTGCCAGCAGCTTGGGGGAGAGTGTGAAGGACTATGGCTACACCTTC. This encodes CASSLGESVKDYGYTF.

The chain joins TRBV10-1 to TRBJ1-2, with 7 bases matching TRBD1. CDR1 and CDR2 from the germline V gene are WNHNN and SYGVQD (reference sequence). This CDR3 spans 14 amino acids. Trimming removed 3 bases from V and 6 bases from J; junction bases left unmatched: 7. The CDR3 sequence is CASSEGGAFNGYTF. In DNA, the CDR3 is TGCGCCAGCAGTGAAGGGGGCGCATTTAATGGCTACACCTTC.

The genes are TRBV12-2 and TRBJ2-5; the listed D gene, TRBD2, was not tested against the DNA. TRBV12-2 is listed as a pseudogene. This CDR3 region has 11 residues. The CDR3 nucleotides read TGTGCAAGCGGGTGTCAAGAGACCCAGTACTTC. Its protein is CASGCQETQYF.

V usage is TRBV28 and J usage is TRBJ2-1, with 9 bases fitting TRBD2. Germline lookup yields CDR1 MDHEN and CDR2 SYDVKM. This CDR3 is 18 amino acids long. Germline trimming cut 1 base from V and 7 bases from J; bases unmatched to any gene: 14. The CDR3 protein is CASSLSSLAGRVRNEQFF. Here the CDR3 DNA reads TGTGCCAGCAGTTTATCGTCGCTAGCGGGAAGGGTACGAAATGAGCAGTTCTTC.

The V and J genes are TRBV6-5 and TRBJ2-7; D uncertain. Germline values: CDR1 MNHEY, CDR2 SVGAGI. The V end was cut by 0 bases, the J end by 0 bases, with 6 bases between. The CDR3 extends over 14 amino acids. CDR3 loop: CASSYSGNSYEQYF. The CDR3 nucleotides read TGTGCCAGCAGTTACTCCGGTAACTCCTACGAGCAGTACTTC.

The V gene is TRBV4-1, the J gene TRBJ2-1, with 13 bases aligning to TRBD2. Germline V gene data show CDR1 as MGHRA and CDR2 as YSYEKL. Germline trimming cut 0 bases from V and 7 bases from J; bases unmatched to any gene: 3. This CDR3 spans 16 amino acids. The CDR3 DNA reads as TGCGCCAGCAGCCAAGAACTAGCGGGGGGGCAAAATGAGCAGTTCTTC. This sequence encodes CASSQELAGGQNEQFF.

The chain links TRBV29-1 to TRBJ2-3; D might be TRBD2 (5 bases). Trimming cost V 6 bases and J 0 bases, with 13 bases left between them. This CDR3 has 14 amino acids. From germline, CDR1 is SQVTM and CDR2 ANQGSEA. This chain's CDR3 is CSVRENPSTDTQYF. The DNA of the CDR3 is TGCAGCGTCCGGGAAAATCCTAGCACAGATACGCAGTATTTT.

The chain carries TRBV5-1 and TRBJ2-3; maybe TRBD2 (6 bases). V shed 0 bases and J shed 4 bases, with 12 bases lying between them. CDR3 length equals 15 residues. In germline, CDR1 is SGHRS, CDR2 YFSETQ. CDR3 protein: CASSLGGLPSDTQYF. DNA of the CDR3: TGCGCCAGCAGCTTGGGGGGACTCCCCTCAGATACGCAGTATTTT.

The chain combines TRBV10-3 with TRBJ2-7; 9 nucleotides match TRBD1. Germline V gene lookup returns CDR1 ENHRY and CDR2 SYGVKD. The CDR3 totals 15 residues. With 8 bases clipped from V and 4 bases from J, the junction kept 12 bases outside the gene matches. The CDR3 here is CAIGDPGQGDYEQYF. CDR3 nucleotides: TGTGCCATCGGGGACCCGGGACAGGGCGATTACGAGCAGTACTTC.

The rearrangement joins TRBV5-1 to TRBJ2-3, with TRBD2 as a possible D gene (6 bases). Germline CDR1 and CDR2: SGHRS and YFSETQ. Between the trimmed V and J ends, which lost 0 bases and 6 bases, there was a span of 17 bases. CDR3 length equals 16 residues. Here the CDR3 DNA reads TGCGCCAGCAGCTTGGTTCCCGGGGGAGATCGGGATACGCAGTATTTT. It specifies CASSLVPGGDRDTQYF. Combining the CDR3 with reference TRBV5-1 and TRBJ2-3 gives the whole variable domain KAGVTQTPRYLIKTRGQQVTLSCSPISGHRSVSWYQQTPGQGLQFLFEYFSETQRNKGNFPGRFSGRQFSNSRSEMNVSTLELGDSALYLCASSLVPGGDRDTQYFGPGTRLTVL.

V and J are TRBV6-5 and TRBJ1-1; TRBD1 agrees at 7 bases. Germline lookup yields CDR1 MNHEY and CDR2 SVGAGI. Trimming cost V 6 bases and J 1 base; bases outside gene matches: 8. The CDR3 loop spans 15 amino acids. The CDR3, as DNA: TGTGCCAGCAGGACCCCGACAGGGAAGAACACTGAAGCTTTCTTT. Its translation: CASRTPTGKNTEAFF.

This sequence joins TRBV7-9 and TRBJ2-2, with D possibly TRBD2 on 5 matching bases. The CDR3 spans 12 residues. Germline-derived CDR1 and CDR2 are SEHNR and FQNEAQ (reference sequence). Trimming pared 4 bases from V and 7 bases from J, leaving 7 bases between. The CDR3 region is CASSSSRGELFF. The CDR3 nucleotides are TGTGCCAGCAGCTCTAGCCGCGGGGAGCTGTTTTTT. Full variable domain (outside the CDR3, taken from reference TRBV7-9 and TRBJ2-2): DTGVSQNPRHKITKRGQNVTFRCDPISEHNRLYWYRQTLGQGPEFLTYFQNEAQLEKSRLLSDRFSAERPKGSFSTLEIQRTEQGDSAMYLCASSSSRGELFFGEGSRLTVL.

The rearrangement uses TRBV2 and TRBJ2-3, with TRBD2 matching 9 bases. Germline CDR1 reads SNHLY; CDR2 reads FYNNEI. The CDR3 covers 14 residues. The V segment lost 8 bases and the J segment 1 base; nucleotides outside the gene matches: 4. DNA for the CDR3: TGTGCCAGCGGGCGGGGGGGTGGCACAGATACGCAGTATTTT. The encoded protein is CASGRGGGTDTQYF.

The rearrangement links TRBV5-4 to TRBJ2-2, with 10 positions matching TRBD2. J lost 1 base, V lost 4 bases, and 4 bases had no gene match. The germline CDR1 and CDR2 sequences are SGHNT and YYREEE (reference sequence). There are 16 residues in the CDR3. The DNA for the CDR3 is TGTGCCAGCAGCATCCGGACTAGCGGGAACACCGGGGAGCTGTTTTTT. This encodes CASSIRTSGNTGELFF. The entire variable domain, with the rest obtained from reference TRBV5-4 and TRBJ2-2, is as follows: ETGVTQSPTHLIKTRGQQVTLRCSSQSGHNTVSWYQQALGQGPQFIFQYYREEENGRGNFPPRFSGLQFPNYSSELNVNALELDDSALYLCASSIRTSGNTGELFFGEGSRLTVL.

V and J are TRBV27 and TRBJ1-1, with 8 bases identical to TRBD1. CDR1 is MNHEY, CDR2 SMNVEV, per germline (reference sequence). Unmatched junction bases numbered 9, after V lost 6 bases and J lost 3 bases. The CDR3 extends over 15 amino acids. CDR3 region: CASRLTGADYTEAFF. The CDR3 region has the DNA TGTGCCAGCAGACTGACAGGGGCCGACTACACTGAAGCTTTCTTT.

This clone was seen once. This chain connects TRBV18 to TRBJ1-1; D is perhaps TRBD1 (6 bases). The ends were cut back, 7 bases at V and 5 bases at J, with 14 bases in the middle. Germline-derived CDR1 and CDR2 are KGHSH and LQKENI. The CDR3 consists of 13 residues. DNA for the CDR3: TGTGCCAGCTTAGAGACAGGTAGGACTGAAGCTTTCTTT. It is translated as CASLETGRTEAFF. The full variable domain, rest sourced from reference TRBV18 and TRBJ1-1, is NAGVMQNPRHLVRRRGQEARLRCSPMKGHSHVYWYRQLPEEGLKFMVYLQKENIIDESGMPKERFSAEFPKEGPSILRIQQVVRGDSAAYFCASLETGRTEAFFGQGTRLTVV.

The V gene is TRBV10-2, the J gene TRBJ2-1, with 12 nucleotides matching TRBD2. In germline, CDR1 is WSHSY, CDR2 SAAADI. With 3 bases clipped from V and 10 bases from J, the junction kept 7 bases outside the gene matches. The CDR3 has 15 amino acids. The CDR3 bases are TGCGCCAGCAGTGACTCACTAGCGGGGGGAAGAGAGCAGTTCTTC. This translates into CASSDSLAGGREQFF.

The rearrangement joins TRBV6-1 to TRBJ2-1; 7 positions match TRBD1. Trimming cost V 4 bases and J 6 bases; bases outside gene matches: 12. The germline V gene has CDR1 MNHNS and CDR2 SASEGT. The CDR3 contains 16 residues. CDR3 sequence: CASSVRGTGDVNEQFF. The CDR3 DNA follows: TGTGCCAGCAGTGTCAGAGGAACAGGGGACGTCAATGAGCAGTTCTTC.